The source of this T cell receptor (beta chain) is a study of circulating tumor DNA in untreated peripheral T-cell lymphoma. Some clones are missing from TCRdb's copy, which holds only in-frame ones; the method was immunoSEQ multiplex PCR. The sample lists thousands of clones; more than 60% were seen once. V lost 4 bases and J lost 5, with 13 bases in between. Germline assignment: CDR1 SGHVS and CDR2 FQNEAQ. CDR3 length: 14 residues. Before treatment, baseline tumor tissue was collected for sequencing. Sequencing used tumor tissue. The V and J genes are TRBV7-8 and TRBJ2-3; no clear D. The TCR comes from a human donor with peripheral T-cell lymphoma. The CDR3 DNA follows: TGTGCCAGCAGCTCCCGCCCAATGCAAGATACGCAGTATTTT. This encodes CASSSRPMQDTQYF.